These 16 T cell receptor beta chains were sequenced from one sample in a study of molecular identifiers for immune sequencing clone quantification (dated by TCRdb to 2016 to 2019). The method behind the library was PCR. The sample was run on an Illumina HiSeq 4000. TCRdb itself trimmed the public reads at Q25 with fastp, ran MiXCR and retained productive beta chains. Rows are combined by CDR3 protein, so each entry shows the most common genes and DNA. The sample table contains under 600,000 distinct CDR3 sequences; only one count was recorded for about 22% of them. Together, the top ten hold approximately 0.8% of the sample. Sequences were obtained from naive CD8+ T cells from blood, with Jurkat cell RNA spiked in. The cell subset or site label of this sample denotes: FACS-sorted CD8+CD4-CCR7+CD45RA+ naive T cells. Source of these receptors: a human donor in good health. Some libraries in this study had Jurkat cell RNA spiked in.

The V call is TRBV12-3 or TRBV12-4, the J call TRBJ2-1; tentative D call: TRBD2 (7 bases). Trimming left V 3 bases short and J 9 bases short, with 12 bases between. There are 13 residues in the CDR3. CDR3 sequence: CASSFGGASEQFF. The CDR3 DNA follows: TGTGCCAGCAGTTTTGGGGGGGCGAGTGAGCAGTTCTTC.

The J gene is TRBJ2-2, the V gene TRBV28; possibly TRBD1 for D (5 bases). Between the trimmed V and J ends, which lost 5 bases and 0 bases, there was a span of 13 bases. The CDR3 runs to 16 residues. Germline CDR1 and CDR2: MDHEN and SYDVKM. The CDR3 DNA reads TGTGCCAGCAGTAAAATCAGGGCCTCGAACACCGGGGAGCTGTTTTTT. Translated: CASSKIRASNTGELFF.

This clonotype has ten or more counts. This chain uses TRBV6-2 or TRBV6-3 with TRBJ2-7; D possibly corresponds to TRBD1 (6 bases). The CDR3 consists of 14 residues. Trimming stripped 6 bases from V and 5 bases from J, with 17 bases between. Germline loops: CDR1 MNHEY, CDR2 SVGEGT. The CDR3 protein is CASRAPGQPNEQYF. The CDR3 nucleotides are TGTGCCAGCAGAGCCCCCGGACAGCCTAACGAGCAGTACTTC.

The gene calls are TRBV9 and TRBJ2-3; D not certain. Per the germline V gene, CDR1 is SGDLS and CDR2 is YYNGEE. V dropped 0 bases and J dropped 5 bases, with 10 bases sitting between them. The length of the CDR3 is 14 residues. CDR3 amino acids: CASSVVGWGDTQYF. CDR3 in DNA: TGTGCCAGCAGCGTAGTGGGATGGGGAGATACGCAGTATTTT.

Ten or more counts support this clonotype. The chain employs TRBV28 and TRBJ2-3; possibly TRBD2 for D (6 bases). The V end lost 3 bases, the J end lost 6 bases, and 10 bases lay between the germline ends. The germline V gene has CDR1 MDHEN and CDR2 SYDVKM. This CDR3 region has 13 residues. The CDR3 protein is CASSLASDDTQYF. Here the CDR3 DNA reads TGTGCCAGCAGTTTGGCTAGCGATGATACGCAGTATTTT.

This clonotype was picked up many times. This chain connects TRBV2 to TRBJ2-3; no definite D call. Trimming cost V 0 bases and J 5 bases, with 15 bases left between them. The germline CDR1 and CDR2 sequences are SNHLY and FYNNEI. This CDR3 comprises 16 residues. The CDR3 reads CASSEARPGDKDTQYF. The CDR3 DNA sequence: TGTGCCAGCAGTGAAGCGCGTCCTGGAGACAAAGATACGCAGTATTTT.

This clonotype was counted a few times. The chain couples TRBV27 to TRBJ1-2, with TRBD1 identical over 11 bases. CDR1 MNHEY and CDR2 SMNVEV come from the germline V gene (reference sequence). The ends lost 3 bases at V and 5 bases at J; junction bases unmatched: 17. The CDR3 extends over 19 amino acids. The CDR3 bases are TGTGCCAGCAGTTTTCGGACCGGACAGGGGGCGATTTTAGATTATGGCTACACCTTC. The encoded protein is CASSFRTGQGAILDYGYTF.

This clonotype was picked up a small number of times. The rearrangement links TRBV4-1 to TRBJ2-3, with D tentatively TRBD1 or TRBD2 (5 bases each). Germline values: CDR1 MGHRA, CDR2 YSYEKL. This CDR3 spans 17 amino acids. Trimming shortened V by 0 bases and J by 4 bases, and 17 bases separated the two germline ends. The chain's CDR3 is CASSQDHGTPPADTQYF. CDR3 in DNA: TGCGCCAGCAGCCAAGATCACGGGACCCCTCCGGCAGATACGCAGTATTTT.

J is TRBJ2-3 and V is TRBV7-2; 9 nucleotides agree with TRBD2. Germline CDR1 SGHTA, CDR2 FQGNSA. This CDR3 comprises 15 residues. V shed 6 bases, J shed 5 bases, and the junction held 9 bases outside the gene matches. CDR3 residues: CASSKASGILDTQYF. The DNA for the CDR3 is TGTGCCAGCAGTAAGGCTAGCGGGATTCTAGATACGCAGTATTTT.

This clonotype was observed at least ten times. The chain combines TRBV15 with TRBJ1-5; D gene unclear. Trimming took 1 base from V and 5 from J, leaving 15 bases between them. The CDR3 sequence is 16 residues long. Per the germline V gene, CDR1 is LNHNV and CDR2 is YYDKDF (reference sequence). In DNA, the CDR3 is TGTGCCACCAGCAGAGCGAGGATGGGGTTGGATCAGCCCCAGCATTTT. Translating it yields CATSRARMGLDQPQHF.

The chain is built from TRBV30 and TRBJ2-7; D remains ambiguous. Germline V lookup: CDR1 GTSNPN, CDR2 SVGIG (reference sequence). V lost 4 bases, J lost 6 bases, and 16 bases lay in between. The CDR3 runs to 13 residues. The chain's CDR3 is CAWNPTRVGEQYF. CDR3 bases: TGTGCCTGGAACCCCACTCGGGTAGGCGAGCAGTACTTC.

This clonotype was observed many times. The chain has TRBV6-1 and TRBJ1-1; tentative D call: TRBD1 (5 bases). The CDR3 consists of 12 residues. V gave up 6 bases and J gave up 8 bases, with 13 bases separating them. The V gene's germline CDR1 is MNHNS and CDR2 SASEGT. The CDR3 loop reads CASRRQGLEAFF. The DNA of the CDR3 is TGTGCCAGCAGACGTCAGGGCCTGGAAGCTTTCTTT.

This clonotype was seen repeatedly, ten times or more. The rearrangement links TRBV4-2 to TRBJ1-1, with D hard to call. V was pared by 0 bases and J by 0 bases, with 11 bases between. The CDR3 has 16 residues. Germline CDR1 LGHNA, CDR2 YNFKEQ. CDR3 in DNA: TGTGCCAGCAGCCAAGAGGACGGACTGCTGAACACTGAAGCTTTCTTT. Amino acids: CASSQEDGLLNTEAFF.

This clonotype was seen a few times. The gene calls are TRBV20-1 and TRBJ2-7; D not resolved. Trimming shortened V by 3 bases and J by 6 bases, and 15 bases separated the two germline ends. This CDR3 has 13 amino acids. Germline V gives CDR1 DFQATT, CDR2 SNEGSKA (reference sequence). CDR3 sequence: CSASMVFSAEQYF. The DNA for the CDR3 is TGCAGTGCTAGTATGGTATTTTCGGCCGAGCAGTACTTC.

Turning to this clonotype: A much larger clone lies a single base off, so this may be a read error. V usage is TRBV4-1 and J usage is TRBJ2-3, with 9 bases fitting TRBD2. The CDR3 length is 18 residues. J lost 2 bases, V lost 0 bases, and 9 bases had no gene match. Germline V CDR1 and CDR2: MGHRA, YSYEKL. CDR3 bases: TGCGCCAGCAGCCAAGATTCATACAGCGGGGGGCCCACAGATACGCAGTATTTT. Its protein product is CASSQDSYSGGPTDTQYF.

This clonotype has at least ten counts. V gene TRBV7-9 combines with J gene TRBJ2-5; either TRBD1 or TRBD2 may supply D (6 bases each). From germline, CDR1 is SEHNR and CDR2 FQNEAQ (reference sequence). The CDR3 extends over 14 amino acids. V was trimmed by 4 bases and J by 5 bases, leaving 14 bases between them. This CDR3 reads CASSSPSGAETQYF. In DNA, the CDR3 is TGTGCCAGCAGCTCCCCTTCGGGGGCTGAGACCCAGTACTTC.